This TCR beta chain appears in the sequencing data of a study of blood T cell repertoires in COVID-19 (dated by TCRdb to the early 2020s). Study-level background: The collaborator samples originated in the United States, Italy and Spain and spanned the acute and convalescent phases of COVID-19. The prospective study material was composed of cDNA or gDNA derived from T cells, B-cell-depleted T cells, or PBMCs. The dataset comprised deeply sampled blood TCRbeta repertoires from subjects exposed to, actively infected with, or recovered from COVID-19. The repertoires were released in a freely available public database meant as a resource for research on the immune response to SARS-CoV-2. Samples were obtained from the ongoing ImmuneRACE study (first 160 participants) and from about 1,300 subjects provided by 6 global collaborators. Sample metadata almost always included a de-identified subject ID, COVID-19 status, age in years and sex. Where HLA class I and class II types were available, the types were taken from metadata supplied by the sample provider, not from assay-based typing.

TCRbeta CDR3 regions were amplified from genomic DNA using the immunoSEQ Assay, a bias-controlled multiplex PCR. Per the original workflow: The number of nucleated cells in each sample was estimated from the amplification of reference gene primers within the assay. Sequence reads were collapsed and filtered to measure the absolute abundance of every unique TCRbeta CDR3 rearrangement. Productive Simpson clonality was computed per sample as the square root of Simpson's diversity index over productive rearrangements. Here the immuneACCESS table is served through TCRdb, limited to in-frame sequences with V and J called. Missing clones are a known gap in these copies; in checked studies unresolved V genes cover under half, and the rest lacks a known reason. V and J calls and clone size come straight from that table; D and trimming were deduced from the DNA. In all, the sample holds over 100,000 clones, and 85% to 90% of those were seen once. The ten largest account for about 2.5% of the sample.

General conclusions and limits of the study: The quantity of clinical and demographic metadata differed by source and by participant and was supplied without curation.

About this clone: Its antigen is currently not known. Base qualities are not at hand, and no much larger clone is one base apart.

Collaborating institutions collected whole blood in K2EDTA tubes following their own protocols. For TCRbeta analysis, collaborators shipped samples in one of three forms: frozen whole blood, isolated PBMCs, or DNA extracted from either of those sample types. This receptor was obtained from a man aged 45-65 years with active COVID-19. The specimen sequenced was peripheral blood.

At the DNA level, the sequence is TGTGCCAGCAGCGGCTGGACAGGGAACGAGCAGTACTTC. Its amino acids are CASSGWTGNEQYF. The chain uses TRBV4-2 and TRBJ2-7; a stretch of 8 junction bases matches TRBD1. Trimming takes 5 bases off V and 5 bases off J; junction bases not matched to a gene: 5. The germline V gene sets CDR1 to LGHNA and CDR2 to YNFKEQ. The CDR3 has 13 amino acids, counting the end cysteine and phenylalanine. Only the CDR3 portion is preserved as DNA: 39 bases, with reading frame beginning at the first base.